These T cell receptor beta chains were read from a single sample in a study of healthy donors' naive CD4 and CD8 T cells. TCRdb re-called the reads through MiXCR, storing one row per CDR3 protein. The sample lists 150,000 to 200,000 distinct CDR3 sequences, 74% occurring once. Sequenced material: naive CD4+ and CD8+ T cells sorted from blood, pooled from several donors. The receptors come from a pool of human donors in good health; the sample pools cells from several healthy donors. Each CDR3 is given with its conserved first and last residue. D genes are given only for firm matches. Clone size is not always given. Where it is, it says once, few, many or a class for expanded clones.

size,length,D,V,J,DNA,CDR3
-,15,-,TRBV28,TRBJ2-1,TGTGCCAGCACCAAACCTGGGCAGCCCTACAATGAGCAGTTCTTC,CASTKPGQPYNEQFF
-,14,-,TRBV6-1,TRBJ2-5,TGTGCCAGCAGTTTAGCGGTTACTCAAGAGACCCAGTACTTC,CASSLAVTQETQYF
-,11,-,TRBV29-1,TRBJ2-5,TGCAGCGTTGGAGTCGGCGAGACCCAGTACTTC,CSVGVGETQYF
-,14,TRBD1,TRBV29-1,TRBJ2-1,TGCAGCGTTGAAGGGGACAGGGTGGTCTATGAGCAGTTCTTC,CSVEGDRVVYEQFF
-,16,-,TRBV28,TRBJ2-7,TGTGCCAGCAGTTCCCGGGCCGACCTCGCTGTCTACGAGCAGTACTTC,CASSSRADLAVYEQYF
few,16,TRBD2,TRBV19,TRBJ2-3,TGTGCCAGTAGTATAGTCGGCGGGGGTCCAGGAAATACGCAGTATTTT,CASSIVGGGPGNTQYF
-,16,TRBD2,TRBV18,TRBJ2-7,TGTGCCAGCTCACCAGGACTAGCGGGGAGCGGCGGCGAGCAGTACTTC,CASSPGLAGSGGEQYF
-,9,-,TRBV29-1,TRBJ2-1,TGCAGCGCCTCCAATGAGCAGTTCTTC,CSASNEQFF
-,13,TRBD1,TRBV29-1,TRBJ2-1,TGCAGCGTTGAATCCCAGGGACAGGGGAGGCAGTTCTTC,CSVESQGQGRQFF
-,16,-,TRBV5-6,TRBJ2-2,TGTGCCAGCAGCCTGATAGACAGGTGGACCACCGGGGAGCTGTTTTTT,CASSLIDRWTTGELFF
-,15,-,TRBV19,TRBJ2-1,TGTGCCAGTAGTTACAGGCTAAGCTCCTACAATGAGCAGTTCTTC,CASSYRLSSYNEQFF
-,14,-,TRBV7-2,TRBJ1-1,TGTGCCGGCAGCTCAGCCGGGGAGGACACTGAAGCTTTCTTT,CAGSSAGEDTEAFF
-,17,TRBD2,TRBV19,TRBJ2-1,TGTGCCAGTAGTATCGTATTGCGGGAGGGCCGGTTTTATGAGCAGTTCTTC,CASSIVLREGRFYEQFF
-,14,-,TRBV29-1,TRBJ2-7,TGCAGCGTTCTCTTGTACGGGAAAGAGTACGAGCAGTACTTC,CSVLLYGKEYEQYF
-,13,TRBD1,TRBV19,TRBJ1-5,TGTGCCAGCGGGGACAGTTACTGGCAGCCCCAGCATTTT,CASGDSYWQPQHF
-,12,-,TRBV29-1,TRBJ1-2,TGCAGCTTTCGGACGGGAAACTATGGCTACACCTTC,CSFRTGNYGYTF